These 25 T cell receptor beta chains were all obtained from the same sample, sequenced in a study of early T cells in non-severe SARS-CoV-2 infection. TCRdb re-analysed the 5' RACE reads in MiXCR, keeping a single row per CDR3 protein. The data contain more than 20,000 distinct CDR3 sequences, just under 4.5% of them singletons. Sequencing was carried out using whole blood. Receptors originate from an adult who was a healthcare worker with PCR-confirmed SARS-CoV-2 infection or an uninfected control (not recorded which).

At least ten counts were recorded for this clonotype. This chain connects TRBV7-9 to TRBJ2-1; 8 bases align to TRBD2. This CDR3 comprises 14 residues. V gave up 3 bases and J gave up 10 bases; unmatched junction bases: 8. Per germline, CDR1 SEHNR and CDR2 FQNEAQ (reference sequence). The CDR3 sequence is CASSFSGSFPEQFF. CDR3 DNA sequence: TGTGCCAGCAGCTTCAGCGGGAGTTTCCCCGAGCAGTTCTTC.

The V and J genes are TRBV28 and TRBJ2-3; 7 positions agree with TRBD1. Trimming took 3 bases from V and 4 from J; bases not matched to a gene: 1. CDR3 length: 13 residues. Germline V CDR1 and CDR2: MDHEN, SYDVKM. The CDR3 is CASSLQGADTQYF. The CDR3 coding sequence is TGTGCCAGCAGTTTGCAGGGGGCAGATACGCAGTATTTT.

This chain joins TRBV20-1 and TRBJ2-7; tentatively, D is TRBD2 (5 bases). The CDR3 runs 13 residues. CDR1 is DFQATT and CDR2 is SNEGSKA in the germline V gene (reference sequence). Trimming stripped 3 bases from V and 3 bases from J, with 12 bases between. The CDR3 coding sequence is TGCAGTGCTAGGGTAATCGGGGTCTACGAGCAGTACTTC. Translating it yields CSARVIGVYEQYF.

This clonotype was recorded at least ten times. The chain uses TRBV29-1 and TRBJ2-3, with D uncertain. Trimming shortened V by 4 bases and J by 3 bases, and 5 bases separated the two germline ends. There are 11 residues in the CDR3. Germline V gene sequence: CDR1 SQVTM, CDR2 ANQGSEA. Here the CDR3 DNA reads TGCAGCGTTGCTGGGACAGATACGCAGTATTTT. Translated, it gives CSVAGTDTQYF.

This clonotype was recorded at least ten times. This chain joins TRBV4-2 and TRBJ1-5, with a possible D match to TRBD1 (5 bases). Germline V lookup: CDR1 LGHNA, CDR2 YNFKEQ. V was cut by 0 bases and J by 7 bases, with 10 bases left in between. The CDR3 is made up of 14 amino acids. CDR3 coding DNA: TGTGCCAGCAGCCAAGATTGGGGGGGGCAGCCCCAGCATTTT. Translation gives CASSQDWGGQPQHF.

This clonotype was counted at least ten times. The CDR3 bases are TGCGCCAGCAGCCAAGTCTTCCGGGGTTACAATGAGCAGTTCTTC. Residues: CASSQVFRGYNEQFF. The chain links TRBV4-3 to TRBJ2-1; the D gene is possibly TRBD2 (5 bases). V lost 1 base, J lost 4 bases, and 11 bases lay in between. CDR1 and CDR2 (germline): LGHNA, YSLEER. This CDR3 region has 15 residues.

The chain uses TRBV5-4 and TRBJ1-2, with D possibly being TRBD1 (5 bases). This CDR3 is built from 13 residues. The V gene's germline CDR1 is SGHNT and CDR2 YYREEE (reference sequence). The V gene lost 8 bases and the J gene lost 5 bases, with 16 bases spanning the gap. In DNA form, the CDR3 reads TGTGCCAGTTCCGAGGGGAAAACTTATGGCTACACCTTC. Translation gives CASSEGKTYGYTF.

The chain recombines TRBV7-2 with TRBJ2-4, with D perhaps given as TRBD1 or TRBD2 (5 bases each). With 3 bases removed from V and 7 bases from J, the gap between germline ends came to 13 bases. This CDR3 region has 14 residues. Germline V gives CDR1 SGHTA, CDR2 FQGNSA. The CDR3 nucleotides read TGTGCCAGCAGCTTGGGGGTCACTGCGAACATTCAGTACTTC. It yields the protein CASSLGVTANIQYF.

This clonotype has more than one count but fewer than ten. The germline gene is not matched at one end of the junction; a read error may be the cause. The genes are TRBV7-3 and TRBJ2-2; D may correspond to TRBD1 or TRBD2 (5 bases each). In germline, CDR1 is SGHTA, CDR2 FQGTGA. The CDR3 loop spans 15 amino acids. DNA for the CDR3: TGTGCCAGCAGCCTGTCTTGGGGGAACGCCGGGGAGCTGTTTTTT. Its protein product is CASSLSWGNAGELFF.

This sequence joins TRBV7-9 and TRBJ2-2; possible D gene TRBD2, 6 bases. Trimming took off 4 bases at V and 5 bases at J, with 17 bases between the two ends. CDR1 and CDR2 from the germline V gene are SEHNR and FQNEAQ (reference sequence). The CDR3 runs 16 residues. The CDR3 sequence: CASSSGPSAMTGELFF. The CDR3 DNA is TGTGCCAGCAGCTCCGGCCCTAGCGCGATGACCGGGGAGCTGTTTTTT. Based on the CDR3 plus reference TRBV7-9 and TRBJ2-2, the full variable domain is DTGVSQNPRHKITKRGQNVTFRCDPISEHNRLYWYRQTLGQGPEFLTYFQNEAQLEKSRLLSDRFSAERPKGSFSTLEIQRTEQGDSAMYLCASSSGPSAMTGELFFGEGSRLTVL.

This clonotype was seen ten or more times. V gene TRBV12-3 or TRBV12-4 combines with J gene TRBJ2-1; 9 bases fit TRBD2. V gave up 3 bases and J gave up 5 bases; unmatched junction bases: 5. This CDR3 is 15 amino acids long. The CDR3 nucleotides read TGTGCCAGCAGTTTGTGGGCTAGCGGGAACAATGAGCAGTTCTTC. This gives the protein CASSLWASGNNEQFF.

This clonotype was counted many times. The V and J genes are TRBV19 and TRBJ2-3, with no clear D. The CDR3 sequence is 12 residues long. V dropped 5 bases and J dropped 4 bases, with 7 bases sitting between them. The germline V gene has CDR1 LNHDA and CDR2 SQIVND (reference sequence). The CDR3 is CASSYPPDTQYF. The CDR3 DNA follows: TGTGCCAGTAGTTACCCCCCAGATACGCAGTATTTT.

In its sample, this clonotype was seen many times. V and J are TRBV12-3 or TRBV12-4 and TRBJ2-3; no firm D call. The CDR3 is 13 residues long. Trimming took off 2 bases at V and 5 bases at J, with 8 bases between the two ends. The CDR3 DNA sequence: TGTGCCAGCAGTTTAACAGAACAAGATACGCAGTATTTT. It yields the protein CASSLTEQDTQYF.

This clonotype was observed at least ten times. The chain employs TRBV30 and TRBJ1-1, with D unresolved. V dropped 0 bases and J dropped 5 bases, with 7 bases sitting between them. Germline-derived CDR1 and CDR2 are GTSNPN and SVGIG (reference sequence). The CDR3 runs to 12 residues. CDR3 in DNA: TGTGCCTGGAGTGTGGGGAGGACTGAAGCTTTCTTT. It translates to CAWSVGRTEAFF.

This clonotype has at least ten counts. This sequence joins TRBV12-3 or TRBV12-4 and TRBJ1-1; 7 nucleotides align to TRBD1. The CDR3 spans 11 residues. V lost 7 bases to trimming and J lost 4 bases; unmatched junction nucleotides: 0. CDR3 protein: CASNRGTEAFF. The CDR3 nucleotides are TGTGCCAGCAACAGGGGCACTGAAGCTTTCTTT.

This chain links TRBV12-3 or TRBV12-4 with TRBJ2-2, with TRBD1 matching over 7 bases. CDR3 size: 15 residues. Losses at the gene ends were 1 base for V and 7 bases for J; bases not matched to a gene: 6. In nucleotides, the CDR3 is TGTGCCAGCAGTTTAGTAAGGGGGCAGAACGGGGAGCTGTTTTTT. This gives the protein CASSLVRGQNGELFF.

This clonotype was counted ten times or more. The chain combines TRBV28 with TRBJ1-1, with D maybe TRBD1 (5 bases). This CDR3 spans 14 amino acids. Trimming left V 11 bases short and J 1 base short, with 17 bases between. Germline V gives CDR1 MDHEN, CDR2 SYDVKM. The CDR3 DNA is TGTGCCGTTACTATGGGGCACCAGAACACTGAAGCTTTCTTT. This encodes CAVTMGHQNTEAFF. Full variable domain (outside the CDR3, taken from reference TRBV28 and TRBJ1-1): DVKVTQSSRYLVKRTGEKVFLECVQDMDHENMFWYRQDPGLGLRLIYFSYDVKMKEKGDIPEGYSVSREKKERFSLILESASTNQTSMYLCAVTMGHQNTEAFFGQGTRLTVV.

This chain joins TRBV9 and TRBJ2-1; 10 positions match TRBD1. The CDR3 has 14 residues. Looked up from germline, CDR1 is SGDLS and CDR2 is YYNGEE. Unmatched junction bases numbered 9, after V lost 7 bases and J lost 8 bases. The CDR3 DNA reads as TGTGCCAGCCTACCGGGACAGGGGAGCGATGAGCAGTTCTTC. Amino acids: CASLPGQGSDEQFF.

This clonotype was found a few times. This chain connects TRBV6-5 to TRBJ2-7; 11 nucleotides agree with TRBD2. This CDR3 has 18 amino acids. CDR1 and CDR2 from the germline V gene are MNHEY and SVGAGI. The V gene end was trimmed by 4 bases and the J gene end by 5 bases; junction bases not matched to a gene: 16. The CDR3 nucleotides read TGTGCCAGCAGTTCCACGCGGCGTACTAGCGGGAGTTTCCACGAGCAGTACTTC. Its protein product is CASSSTRRTSGSFHEQYF.

There are many counts of this clonotype. The chain combines TRBV9 with TRBJ2-5; D might be TRBD2 (6 bases). Germline V gene lookup returns CDR1 SGDLS and CDR2 YYNGEE. V shed 0 bases and J shed 1 base, with 10 bases lying between them. The CDR3 runs 15 residues. CDR3 sequence (DNA): TGTGCCAGCAGCGTAGGCGGTAGCGGCCAAGAGACCCAGTACTTC. It translates to CASSVGGSGQETQYF.

In its sample, this clonotype was seen a few times. The chain recombines TRBV5-1 with TRBJ1-4; the D is unclear. Germline loops: CDR1 SGHRS, CDR2 YFSETQ. The V and J ends lost 0 bases and 0 bases respectively, with 6 bases between them. CDR3 length: 15 amino acids. Written as DNA, the CDR3 is TGCGCCAGCAGCTTGGTTCTTGCAACTAATGAAAAACTGTTTTTT. Its protein product is CASSLVLATNEKLFF.

The table lists this clonotype with many counts. CDR3 loop: CASSLIRGPYEQYF. The CDR3 bases are TGTGCCAGCAGTTTAATCCGGGGTCCCTACGAGCAGTACTTC. V and J are TRBV28 and TRBJ2-7; tentatively, D is TRBD2 (5 bases). Germline CDR1 reads MDHEN; CDR2 reads SYDVKM. V lost 2 bases to trimming and J lost 2 bases, with 10 bases between them. This CDR3 comprises 14 residues.

This clonotype has at least ten counts. This chain joins TRBV25-1 and TRBJ2-5, with a possible D match to TRBD1 (5 bases). The CDR3 totals 11 residues. Looked up from germline, CDR1 is MGHDK and CDR2 is SYGVNS. V was pared by 8 bases and J by 5 bases, with 9 bases between. In DNA form, the CDR3 reads TGTGCCAGCTGTGGGGCGGAGACCCAGTACTTC. Amino acids: CASCGAETQYF.

The chain combines TRBV30 with TRBJ2-1; TRBD2 might be the D (6 bases). Per the germline V gene, CDR1 is GTSNPN and CDR2 is SVGIG (reference sequence). This CDR3 contains 12 residues. V was shortened by 5 bases and J by 5 bases, with 10 bases between the two germline ends. The CDR3 nucleotides are TGTGCCTGGGTCCCGGGGGACAATGAGCAGTTCTTC. This translates into CAWVPGDNEQFF.

This CDR3 reads CASRPGGMYGYTF. For the CDR3, the DNA is TGCGCCAGCCGGCCGGGGGGAATGTATGGCTACACCTTC. The chain is built from TRBV10-2 and TRBJ1-2, with a possible D match to TRBD1 (5 bases). With 8 bases removed from V and 5 bases from J, the gap between germline ends came to 15 bases. CDR1 is WSHSY and CDR2 is SAAADI in the germline V gene. The CDR3 is made up of 13 amino acids.